This entry lists 2 T cell receptor beta chains sequenced from one sample in a study of T cell responses to AZD1222 COVID-19 vaccine. The table came from immunoSEQ multiplex PCR; TCRdb's copy has only in-frame clones and leaves some out. The profile shows 120,000 to 150,000 clones, around 90% of them singletons. Sample: peripheral blood, taken on day 0 of MenACWY control vaccination. These TCRs come from an adult in good health.

The V call is TRBV7-2, the J call TRBJ1-1; possibly TRBD1 for D (5 bases). Germline V gene sequence: CDR1 SGHTA, CDR2 FQGNSA. The CDR3 has 14 residues. The V end was cut by 1 base, the J end by 4 bases, with 10 bases between. CDR3 nucleotides: TGTGCCAGCAGCTTAGGTCAGGGTAGCACTGAAGCTTTCTTT. This encodes CASSLGQGSTEAFF.

The chain joins TRBV2 to TRBJ1-6; no clear D gene. Germline assignment: CDR1 SNHLY and CDR2 FYNNEI. The germline V and J ends were trimmed by 4 bases and 5 bases, with 9 bases remaining between them. CDR3 size: 14 residues. The CDR3: CASSANPNNSPLHF. The CDR3 DNA reads as TGTGCCAGCAGTGCTAACCCGAATAATTCACCCCTCCACTTT. Variable domain in full (rest from reference TRBV2 and TRBJ1-6): EPEVTQTPSHQVTQMGQEVILRCVPISNHLYFYWYRQILGQKVEFLVSFYNNEISEKSEIFDDQFSVERPDGSNFTLKIRSTKLEDSAMYFCASSANPNNSPLHFGNGTRLTVT.